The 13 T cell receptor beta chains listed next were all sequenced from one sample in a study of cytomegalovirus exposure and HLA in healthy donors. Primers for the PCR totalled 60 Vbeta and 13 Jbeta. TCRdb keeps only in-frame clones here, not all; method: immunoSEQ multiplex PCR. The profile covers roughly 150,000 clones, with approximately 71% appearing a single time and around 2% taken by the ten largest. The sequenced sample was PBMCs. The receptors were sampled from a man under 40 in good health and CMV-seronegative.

CDR3 coding DNA: TGTGCCAGCGCCCTTCAGCGGGCGAATTTCACAGATACGCAGTATTTT. It yields the protein CASALQRANFTDTQYF. The J gene is TRBJ2-3, the V gene TRBV7-8, with a tentative D call TRBD2 (6 bases). Trimming pared 8 bases from V and 2 bases from J, leaving 20 bases between. The CDR3 has 16 amino acids. Germline V gene lookup returns CDR1 SGHVS and CDR2 FQNEAQ.

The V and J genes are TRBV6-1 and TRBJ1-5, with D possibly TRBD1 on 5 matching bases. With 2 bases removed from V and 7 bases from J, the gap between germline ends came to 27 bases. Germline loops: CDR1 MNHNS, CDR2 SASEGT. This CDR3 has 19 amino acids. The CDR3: CASSEFPTSSAGENQPQHF. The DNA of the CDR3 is TGTGCCAGCAGTGAATTTCCTACTTCAAGCGCGGGGGAGAACCAGCCCCAGCATTTT.

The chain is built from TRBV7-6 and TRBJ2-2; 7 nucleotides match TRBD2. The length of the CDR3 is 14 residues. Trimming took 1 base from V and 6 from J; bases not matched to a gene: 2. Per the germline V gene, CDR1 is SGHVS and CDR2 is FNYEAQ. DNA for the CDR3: TGTGCCAGCAGCTTAGGGACTAGTCCCGGGGAGCTGTTTTTT. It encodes CASSLGTSPGELFF.

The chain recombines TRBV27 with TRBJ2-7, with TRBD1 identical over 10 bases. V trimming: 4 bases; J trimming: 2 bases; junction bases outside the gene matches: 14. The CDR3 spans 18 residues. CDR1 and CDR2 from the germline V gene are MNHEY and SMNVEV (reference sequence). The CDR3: CASSSTPLGQGVTYEQYF. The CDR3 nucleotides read TGTGCCAGCAGTTCCACACCCCTTGGACAGGGGGTCACCTACGAGCAGTACTTC.

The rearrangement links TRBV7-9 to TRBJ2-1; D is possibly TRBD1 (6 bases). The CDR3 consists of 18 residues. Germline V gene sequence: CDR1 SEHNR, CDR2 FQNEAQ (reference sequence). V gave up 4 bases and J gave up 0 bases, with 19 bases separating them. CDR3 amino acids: CASSSVSLQGSSYNEQFF. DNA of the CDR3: TGTGCCAGCAGCTCCGTCAGCCTACAGGGAAGCTCCTACAATGAGCAGTTCTTC. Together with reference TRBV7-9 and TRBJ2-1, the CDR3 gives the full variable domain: DTGVSQNPRHKITKRGQNVTFRCDPISEHNRLYWYRQTLGQGPEFLTYFQNEAQLEKSRLLSDRFSAERPKGSFSTLEIQRTEQGDSAMYLCASSSVSLQGSSYNEQFFGPGTRLTVL.

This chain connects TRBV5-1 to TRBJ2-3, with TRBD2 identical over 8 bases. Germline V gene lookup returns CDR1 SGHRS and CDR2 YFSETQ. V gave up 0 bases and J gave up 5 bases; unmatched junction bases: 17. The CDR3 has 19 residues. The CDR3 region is CASSLGLGYSTSDEDTQYF. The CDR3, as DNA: TGCGCCAGCAGCTTGGGTCTCGGGTATTCGACTAGCGATGAAGATACGCAGTATTTT. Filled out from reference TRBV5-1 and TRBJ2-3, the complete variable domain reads KAGVTQTPRYLIKTRGQQVTLSCSPISGHRSVSWYQQTPGQGLQFLFEYFSETQRNKGNFPGRFSGRQFSNSRSEMNVSTLELGDSALYLCASSLGLGYSTSDEDTQYFGPGTRLTVL.

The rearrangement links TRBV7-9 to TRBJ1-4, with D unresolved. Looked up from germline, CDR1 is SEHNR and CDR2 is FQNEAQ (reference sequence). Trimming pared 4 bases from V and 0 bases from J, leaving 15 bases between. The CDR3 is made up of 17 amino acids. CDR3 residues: CASSSRGGLATNEKLFF. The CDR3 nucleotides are TGTGCCAGCAGCTCCCGAGGAGGGTTGGCAACTAATGAAAAACTGTTTTTT.

The CDR3 region is CASSATGTSVTGELFF. Here the CDR3 DNA reads TGTGCCAGCAGCGCCACCGGGACTAGCGTCACCGGGGAGCTGTTTTTT. The chain combines TRBV9 with TRBJ2-2; 10 nucleotides align to TRBD2. The V segment lost 3 bases and the J segment 4 bases; nucleotides outside the gene matches: 6. CDR3 length: 16 residues. Germline V lookup: CDR1 SGDLS, CDR2 YYNGEE.

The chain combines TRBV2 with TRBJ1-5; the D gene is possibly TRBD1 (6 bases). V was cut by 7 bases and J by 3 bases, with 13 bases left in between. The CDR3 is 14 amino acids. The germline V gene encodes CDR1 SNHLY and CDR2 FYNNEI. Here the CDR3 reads CASKGEQPNQPQHF. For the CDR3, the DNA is TGTGCCAGCAAGGGGGAACAGCCCAATCAGCCCCAGCATTTT.

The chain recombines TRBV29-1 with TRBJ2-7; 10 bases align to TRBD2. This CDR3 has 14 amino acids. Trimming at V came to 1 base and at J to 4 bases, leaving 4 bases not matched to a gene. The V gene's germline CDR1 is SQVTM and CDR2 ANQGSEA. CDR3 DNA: TGCAGCGTTGAAGGGCTAGCGGGAGTATACGAGCAGTACTTC. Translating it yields CSVEGLAGVYEQYF.

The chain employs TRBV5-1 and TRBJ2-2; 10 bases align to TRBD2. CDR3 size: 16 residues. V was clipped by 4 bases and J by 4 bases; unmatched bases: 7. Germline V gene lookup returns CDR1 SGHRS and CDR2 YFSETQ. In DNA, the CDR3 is TGCGCCAGCAGCCAAGCGGGAGGGCGGCGCACCGGGGAGCTGTTTTTT. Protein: CASSQAGGRRTGELFF. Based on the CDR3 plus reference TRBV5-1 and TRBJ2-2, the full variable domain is KAGVTQTPRYLIKTRGQQVTLSCSPISGHRSVSWYQQTPGQGLQFLFEYFSETQRNKGNFPGRFSGRQFSNSRSEMNVSTLELGDSALYLCASSQAGGRRTGELFFGEGSRLTVL.

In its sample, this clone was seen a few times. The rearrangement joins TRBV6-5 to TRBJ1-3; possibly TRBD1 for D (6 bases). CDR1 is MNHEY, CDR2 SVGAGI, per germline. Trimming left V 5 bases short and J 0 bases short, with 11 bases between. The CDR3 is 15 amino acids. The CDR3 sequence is CASSRQAYSGNTIYF. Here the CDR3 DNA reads TGTGCCAGCAGTCGACAGGCCTACTCTGGAAACACCATATATTTT.

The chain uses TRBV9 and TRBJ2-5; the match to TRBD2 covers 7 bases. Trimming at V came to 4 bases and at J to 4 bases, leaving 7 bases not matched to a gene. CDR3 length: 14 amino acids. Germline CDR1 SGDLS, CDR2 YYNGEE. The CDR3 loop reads CASSPAGWGETQYF. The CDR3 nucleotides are TGTGCCAGCAGCCCAGCGGGGTGGGGAGAGACCCAGTACTTC.